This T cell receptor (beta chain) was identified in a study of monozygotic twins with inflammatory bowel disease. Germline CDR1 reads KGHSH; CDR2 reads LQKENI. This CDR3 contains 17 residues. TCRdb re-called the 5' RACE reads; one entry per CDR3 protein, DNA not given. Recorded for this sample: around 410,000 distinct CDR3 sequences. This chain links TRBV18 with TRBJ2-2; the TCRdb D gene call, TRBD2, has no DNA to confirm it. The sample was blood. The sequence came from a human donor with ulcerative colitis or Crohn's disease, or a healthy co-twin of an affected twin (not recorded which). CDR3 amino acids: CASSPRTSGSDTGELFF.